The clone carrying this TCR beta chain was seen more than once but under ten times. Its antigen is unknown. This entry is derived from a study of cytomegalovirus exposure and HLA in healthy donors. For the study at large: In a previous analysis, some 120 million unique TCR beta sequences were found from roughly 180 million T cells. Study-level points and caveats: Immune exposure data for these donors was limited to CMV serostatus. Reports described diagnosis of cytomegalovirus status by the classifier as highly specific and sensitive. Other equally common chains were less clonally expanded than HLA-associated TCR beta chains, a later analysis showed.

The CDR3 is 14 residues long. Germline values: CDR1 MNHEY, CDR2 SVGAGI. V lost 0 bases, J lost 4 bases, and 9 bases lay in between. Both 60 Vbeta primers and 13 Jbeta primers went into the PCR. The method was immunoSEQ multiplex PCR; TCRdb's version includes in-frame clones alone and lacks a portion of them. The sample holds about 64,000 clones, 55% to 65% seen once. Sequencing was carried out using PBMCs. The J gene is TRBJ1-2, the V gene TRBV6-5; the D gene is possibly TRBD1 (5 bases). The receptor's source is a woman in her forties or fifties in good health and CMV-seronegative. For the CDR3, the DNA is TGTGCCAGCAGTTACTCGGGGGGGATCTATGGCTACACCTTC. Protein: CASSYSGGIYGYTF.